Given below is one T cell receptor beta chain in context. Its antigen is not identified. This sequence may be a read error, since a much larger clone differs from it by one base. The conserved phenylalanine or tryptophan normally closing the CDR3 is absent here, so this likely arose from a read error. This record comes from a study of tumor and adjacent non-tumor tissue in lung cancer. Study-level background: The patients, about nine men and 5 women, were about 31 to 85 with stage I to III disease. Study results and limitations: Compared with tumor, normal lung showed significantly lower TCR diversity. Tumor TCR diversity, when higher, was linked to shorter survival. Normal lung showed higher cumulative top 100 clone frequency than tumor.

Germline CDR1 reads PRHDT; CDR2 reads FYEKMQ (reference sequence). The CDR3 is made up of 13 amino acids. V lost 3 bases and J 5 bases, leaving 10 bases between the germline ends. The template was RNA from unsorted bulk tissue. The library came from three nested PCR rounds adapted from ARM-PCR protocols. MiXCR was run by TCRdb on the multiplex PCR reads, yielding one entry per CDR3 protein. The repertoire includes about 120,000 distinct CDR3 sequences, about 66% of them detected once, and 9.5% to 15% sits in the top ten. The sequencing input was lung tumor tissue. The chain recombines TRBV13 with TRBJ1-2; no definite D call. This clonotype was obtained from a man younger than 40 with non-small cell lung cancer. The CDR3 sequence: CASSFGSLYGYTL. The DNA for the CDR3 is TGTGCCAGCAGCTTTGGCAGCTTATATGGCTACACCTTA.